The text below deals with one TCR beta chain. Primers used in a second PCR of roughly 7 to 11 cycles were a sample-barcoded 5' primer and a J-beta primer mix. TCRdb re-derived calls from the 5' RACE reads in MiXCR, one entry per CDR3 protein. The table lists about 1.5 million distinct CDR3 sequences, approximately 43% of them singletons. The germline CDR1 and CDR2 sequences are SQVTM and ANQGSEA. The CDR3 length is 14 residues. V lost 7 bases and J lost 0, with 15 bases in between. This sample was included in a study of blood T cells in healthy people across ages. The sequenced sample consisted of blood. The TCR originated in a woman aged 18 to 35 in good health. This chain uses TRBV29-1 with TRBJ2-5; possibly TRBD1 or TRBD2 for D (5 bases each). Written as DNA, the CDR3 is TGCAGCGCTGGGACCGAGATGTACCAAGAGACCCAGTACTTC. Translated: CSAGTEMYQETQYF.